This T cell receptor beta chain was identified in a study of blood T cell repertoires in COVID-19. Study background: Acute and convalescent COVID-19 samples came from the United States, Italy and Spain. T cells, B-cell-depleted T cells, or PBMCs supplied cDNA or gDNA.

With 6 bases clipped from V and 3 bases from J, the junction kept 14 bases outside the gene matches. Germline CDR1 is SNHLY and CDR2 is FYNNEI. This CDR3 is built from 17 residues. Per the original data handling: From reference gene primer amplification, estimates of nucleated cell counts were derived. The repertoire was sequenced with immunoSEQ multiplex PCR; TCRdb's copy has only in-frame clones and lacks some. The V and J calls and clone size were taken over from that table, and D and trimming were inferred from the DNA. The table shows over 150,000 clones, with approximately 80% occurring only once.

The clonotype originates from a woman of 80 years or more with active or convalescent COVID-19. The V and J genes are TRBV2 and TRBJ1-3; TRBD1 aligns across 7 bases. The specimen sequenced was peripheral blood. CDR3 coding DNA: TGTGCCAGCAGACTCCGGGACAGACCTCTCTTTGGAAACACCATATATTTT. It yields the protein CASRLRDRPLFGNTIYF.